These 28 T cell receptor beta chains were sequenced from one sample in a study of blood T cell repertoires in COVID-19. Here immunoSEQ multiplex PCR was the method, and the copy in TCRdb shows in-frame clones only, minus some. Of approximately 160,000 clones listed, roughly 90% are singletons. The specimen sequenced was peripheral blood. Receptors were obtained from a man aged 55 to 70 with active or convalescent COVID-19.

V is TRBV19 and J is TRBJ2-5; TRBD1 agrees at 9 bases. Germline assignment: CDR1 LNHDA and CDR2 SQIVND (reference sequence). CDR3 length: 13 residues. V lost 6 bases to trimming and J lost 5 bases; unmatched junction nucleotides: 4. The chain's CDR3 is CASRDGQGETQYF. CDR3 bases: TGTGCCAGTAGAGATGGACAGGGGGAGACCCAGTACTTC.

This clone has a single count. This chain joins TRBV7-9 and TRBJ1-3; 8 nucleotides match TRBD1. The germline V gene encodes CDR1 SEHNR and CDR2 FQNEAQ (reference sequence). The length of the CDR3 is 15 residues. J was trimmed by 7 bases and V by 5 bases; bases with no gene match: 10. The CDR3 is CASSKRGQGENTIYF. The CDR3 bases are TGTGCCAGCAGCAAGAGAGGACAGGGCGAGAACACCATATATTTT.

V gene TRBV5-1 combines with J gene TRBJ1-2, with 10 bases that match TRBD1. The CDR3 spans 14 residues. Germline assignment: CDR1 SGHRS and CDR2 YFSETQ. Trimming at V came to 7 bases and at J to 6 bases, leaving 9 bases not matched to a gene. CDR3 loop: CASRYSGTGDGYTF. DNA of the CDR3: TGCGCCAGCCGTTACTCCGGGACAGGGGATGGCTACACCTTC.

This chain joins TRBV11-3 and TRBJ2-1; 10 bases are shared with TRBD2. V trimming: 3 bases; J trimming: 4 bases; junction bases outside the gene matches: 6. This CDR3 has 16 residues. CDR1 and CDR2 (germline): SGHNT, YENEEA. The CDR3 sequence: CASSFPSGGVYNEQFF. The CDR3 DNA reads as TGTGCCAGCAGCTTTCCCAGCGGGGGGGTTTACAATGAGCAGTTCTTC.

The chain is built from TRBV6-5 and TRBJ2-5, with a weak D call TRBD2 (8 bases). CDR3 size: 14 residues. Trimming cost V 8 bases and J 2 bases, with 15 bases left between them. The germline gives CDR1 MNHEY, CDR2 SVGAGI. CDR3 sequence (DNA): TGTGCCAGCGACAGGGCGGGAGGACAAGAGACCCAGTACTTC. The encoded protein is CASDRAGGQETQYF.

Only a few counts were recorded for this clone. The rearrangement uses TRBV5-5 and TRBJ1-5; 8 nucleotides align to TRBD1. This CDR3 region has 14 residues. V lost 2 bases to trimming and J lost 7 bases; unmatched junction nucleotides: 5. Germline V gene sequence: CDR1 SGHKS, CDR2 YYEKEE (reference sequence). The DNA for the CDR3 is TGTGCCAGCAGCTTAGGCACAGGGGGACAGCCCCAGCATTTT. The encoded protein is CASSLGTGGQPQHF.

This sequence joins TRBV27 and TRBJ2-1, with 14 bases identical to TRBD2. The CDR3 extends over 14 amino acids. V shed 6 bases, J shed 8 bases, and the junction held 3 bases outside the gene matches. CDR1 is MNHEY and CDR2 is SMNVEV in the germline V gene (reference sequence). CDR3 bases: TGTGCCAGCAGGGGGACTAGCGGGAGCTATGAGCAGTTCTTC. Residues: CASRGTSGSYEQFF.

The rearrangement links TRBV6-5 to TRBJ2-7; 9 bases agree with TRBD1. Germline CDR1 reads MNHEY; CDR2 reads SVGAGI. J lost 4 bases, V lost 2 bases, and 6 bases had no gene match. There are 15 residues in the CDR3. CDR3 amino acids: CASSYETGGLYEQYF. CDR3 bases: TGTGCCAGCAGTTACGAAACAGGGGGCTTGTACGAGCAGTACTTC.

The chain links TRBV4-1 to TRBJ2-1, with D maybe TRBD2 (6 bases). Between the trimmed V and J ends, which lost 0 bases and 13 bases, there was a span of 13 bases. This CDR3 has 13 residues. In germline, CDR1 is MGHRA, CDR2 YSYEKL. CDR3: CASSQEPGTSQFF. The CDR3 coding sequence is TGCGCCAGCAGCCAAGAACCCGGGACTTCACAGTTCTTC.

The V and J genes are TRBV5-4 and TRBJ1-1; 8 nucleotides line up with TRBD1. The CDR3 runs 16 residues. Germline V gene sequence: CDR1 SGHNT, CDR2 YYREEE (reference sequence). With V trimmed by 4 bases and J by 1 base, 9 bases remained unmatched. CDR3 residues: CASSPMDRATNTEAFF. The CDR3 DNA is TGTGCCAGCAGCCCGATGGACAGGGCCACGAACACTGAAGCTTTCTTT.

The chain employs TRBV20-1 and TRBJ2-7, with a possible D match to TRBD2 (5 bases). Trimming took 4 bases from V and 5 from J, leaving 9 bases between them. Germline V gene lookup returns CDR1 DFQATT and CDR2 SNEGSKA (reference sequence). This CDR3 is built from 11 residues. CDR3: CSATPGDEQYF. CDR3 nucleotides: TGCAGTGCTACCCCCGGGGACGAGCAGTACTTC.

The rearrangement links TRBV9 to TRBJ1-3; the D gene is possibly TRBD1 (5 bases). CDR1 is SGDLS, CDR2 YYNGEE, per germline. The CDR3 is 15 amino acids. V lost 0 bases to trimming and J lost 0 bases, with 7 bases between them. CDR3 bases: TGTGCCAGCAGCGTAGGTAGGGGCTCTGGAAACACCATATATTTT. This codes for CASSVGRGSGNTIYF.

A word on this clone: This CDR3 is also generated by other DNA sequences in the sample. V gene TRBV11-2 combines with J gene TRBJ2-5; a possible D gene is TRBD2 (6 bases). V was shortened by 1 base and J by 2 bases, with 11 bases between the two germline ends. Per the germline V gene, CDR1 is SGHAT and CDR2 is FQNNGV. The CDR3 is 15 residues long. The CDR3 region has the DNA TGTGCCAGCAGCTTAGGCAGCGGGCCTCAAGAGACCCAGTACTTC. This encodes CASSLGSGPQETQYF.

The genes are TRBV2 and TRBJ1-3, with D possibly TRBD1 on 6 matching bases. CDR1 is SNHLY, CDR2 FYNNEI, per germline. The CDR3 loop spans 13 amino acids. V was cut by 5 bases and J by 6 bases, with 11 bases left in between. The CDR3: CASSLGAANTIYF. CDR3 sequence (DNA): TGTGCCAGCAGTTTGGGGGCGGCAAACACCATATATTTT.

The J gene is TRBJ1-3, the V gene TRBV6-5, with D possibly TRBD1 on 5 matching bases. Germline CDR1 MNHEY, CDR2 SVGAGI. The V and J ends lost 6 bases and 0 bases respectively, with 12 bases between them. This CDR3 is 15 amino acids long. This CDR3 is CASSPRQHSGNTIYF. CDR3 coding DNA: TGTGCCAGCAGCCCAAGACAGCACTCTGGAAACACCATATATTTT.

V usage is TRBV11-2 and J usage is TRBJ2-5; 7 nucleotides agree with TRBD2. Germline V lookup: CDR1 SGHAT, CDR2 FQNNGV. Trimming removed 3 bases from V and 5 bases from J; junction bases left unmatched: 9. The CDR3 totals 15 residues. CDR3 in DNA: TGTGCCAGCAGCTTCTCCCGCGGGGGTGTCGAGACCCAGTACTTC. Protein: CASSFSRGGVETQYF.

This rearrangement joins TRBV18 to TRBJ2-7; possible D gene TRBD1, 7 bases. The CDR3 runs 15 residues. V lost 3 bases to trimming and J lost 5 bases, with 17 bases between them. Germline loops: CDR1 KGHSH, CDR2 LQKENI. CDR3 DNA sequence: TGTGCCAGCTCACCGTTCCAGGGGGAGGCCAACGAGCAGTACTTC. This encodes CASSPFQGEANEQYF.

The chain combines TRBV25-1 with TRBJ1-1, with unresolved D. This CDR3 has 13 amino acids. Germline V gene sequence: CDR1 MGHDK, CDR2 SYGVNS. With 2 bases removed from V and 1 base from J, the gap between germline ends came to 5 bases. The CDR3 nucleotides are TGTGCCAGCAGTGAACGGTGGAACACTGAAGCTTTCTTT. This gives the protein CASSERWNTEAFF.

The chain couples TRBV2 to TRBJ2-4; 11 nucleotides align to TRBD2. V shed 6 bases and J 0 bases; nucleotides not matched to a gene: 4. Germline V gene sequence: CDR1 SNHLY, CDR2 FYNNEI. The CDR3 extends over 16 amino acids. CDR3 nucleotides: TGTGCCAGCAGCGAGGGACTAGCGGTAGCCAAAAACATTCAGTACTTC. Its protein product is CASSEGLAVAKNIQYF.

V usage is TRBV5-1 and J usage is TRBJ1-4, with D perhaps TRBD1 (6 bases). Germline values: CDR1 SGHRS, CDR2 YFSETQ. Trimming left V 2 bases short and J 3 bases short, with 8 bases between. The CDR3 runs to 14 residues. CDR3 protein: CASSFGTSNEKLFF. In DNA, the CDR3 is TGCGCCAGCAGCTTTGGGACATCTAATGAAAAACTGTTTTTT.

Only a few counts were recorded for this clone. The gene calls are TRBV19 and TRBJ1-2; TRBD1 agrees at 7 bases. CDR1 is LNHDA and CDR2 is SQIVND in the germline V gene (reference sequence). The CDR3 contains 16 residues. The V and J ends lost 8 bases and 1 base, in that order; junction bases with no gene match: 13. As DNA, the CDR3 is TGTGCCAGTTCGGGACAGTTCTACCACCTTAACTATGGCTACACCTTC. This encodes CASSGQFYHLNYGYTF.

To note about this clone: The same CDR3 is also encoded by other DNA sequences in this sample. The gene calls are TRBV12-3 or TRBV12-4 and TRBJ2-6; D call uncertain. Deletions cut 7 bases from V and 0 bases from J, with 4 bases between. CDR3 length equals 13 residues. The CDR3 protein is CASTVSGANVLTF. CDR3 DNA: TGTGCCAGCACGGTCTCTGGGGCCAACGTCCTGACTTTC.

The V and J genes are TRBV2 and TRBJ1-1, with D tentatively TRBD1 (5 bases). This CDR3 comprises 12 residues. V lost 5 bases, J lost 7 bases, and 11 bases lay in between. Germline values: CDR1 SNHLY, CDR2 FYNNEI. CDR3 region: CASSRDSHEAFF. In DNA, the CDR3 is TGTGCCAGCAGTCGCGACAGCCATGAAGCTTTCTTT. Looking up the rest from reference TRBV2 and TRBJ1-1 gives the full variable domain: EPEVTQTPSHQVTQMGQEVILRCVPISNHLYFYWYRQILGQKVEFLVSFYNNEISEKSEIFDDQFSVERPDGSNFTLKIRSTKLEDSAMYFCASSRDSHEAFFGQGTRLTVV.

The chain uses TRBV4-1 and TRBJ2-1; tentatively, D is TRBD2 (6 bases). V lost 1 base, J lost 7 bases, and 17 bases lay in between. CDR3 length equals 16 residues. Germline values: CDR1 MGHRA, CDR2 YSYEKL. The CDR3 sequence: CASSQVPGEMRNEQFF. The CDR3 DNA is TGCGCCAGCAGCCAAGTTCCGGGAGAAATGAGGAATGAGCAGTTCTTC.

The V and J genes are TRBV27 and TRBJ2-3; 10 bases map to TRBD2. The germline CDR1 and CDR2 sequences are MNHEY and SMNVEV (reference sequence). After removal of 6 bases from V and 2 bases from J, the junction contained 14 bases not matched to a gene. This CDR3 contains 18 residues. This chain's CDR3 is CASRRASGSRSLTDTQYF. The CDR3 bases are TGTGCCAGCAGGCGAGCTAGCGGGAGCCGATCACTCACAGATACGCAGTATTTT.

This chain connects TRBV7-6 to TRBJ2-3, with 12 bases fitting TRBD2. Unmatched junction bases numbered 6, after V lost 1 base and J lost 1 base. The CDR3 extends over 18 amino acids. Germline lookup yields CDR1 SGHVS and CDR2 FNYEAQ. CDR3: CASSLVLAGGLGTDTQYF. In DNA, the CDR3 is TGTGCCAGCAGCTTAGTCCTAGCGGGAGGGCTTGGCACAGATACGCAGTATTTT.

The rearrangement uses TRBV10-2 and TRBJ1-2; 11 bases align to TRBD1. The CDR3 extends over 15 amino acids. The junction had 7 bases not matched to a gene; V was cut back by 5 bases and J by 5 bases. Germline loops: CDR1 WSHSY, CDR2 SAAADI. The CDR3 region is CASSTQRDRGYGYTF. In DNA, the CDR3 is TGCGCCAGCAGTACACAACGGGACAGGGGGTATGGCTACACCTTC.

V gene TRBV5-1 combines with J gene TRBJ2-5; a weak D match, TRBD2 (7 bases). CDR1 SGHRS and CDR2 YFSETQ come from the germline V gene. V was shortened by 6 bases and J by 4 bases, with 16 bases between the two germline ends. The CDR3 is made up of 14 amino acids. CDR3 DNA sequence: TGCGCCAGCACCTCGTCGCGGGGGCGAGAGACCCAGTACTTC. Translating it yields CASTSSRGRETQYF.